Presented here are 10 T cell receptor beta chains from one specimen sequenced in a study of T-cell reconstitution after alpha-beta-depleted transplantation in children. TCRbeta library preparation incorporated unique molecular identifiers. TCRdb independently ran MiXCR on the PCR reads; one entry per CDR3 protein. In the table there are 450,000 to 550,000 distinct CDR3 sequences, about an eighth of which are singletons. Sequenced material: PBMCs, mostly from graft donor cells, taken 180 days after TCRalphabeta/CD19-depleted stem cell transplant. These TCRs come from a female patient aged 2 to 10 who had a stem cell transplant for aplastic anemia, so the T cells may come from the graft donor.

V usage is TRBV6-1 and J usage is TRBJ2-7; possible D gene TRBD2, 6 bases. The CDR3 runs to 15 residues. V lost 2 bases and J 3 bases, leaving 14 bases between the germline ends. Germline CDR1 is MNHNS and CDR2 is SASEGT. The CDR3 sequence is CASSEKAGRLYEQYV. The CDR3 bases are TGTGCCAGCAGTGAAAAGGCAGGGAGGCTCTACGAGCAGTACGTC.

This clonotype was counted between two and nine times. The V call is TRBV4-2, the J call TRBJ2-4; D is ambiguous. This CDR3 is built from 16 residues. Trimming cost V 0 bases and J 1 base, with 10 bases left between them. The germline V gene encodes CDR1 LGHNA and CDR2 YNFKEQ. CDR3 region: CASSQDLGSAKNIQYF. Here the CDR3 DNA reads TGTGCCAGCAGCCAAGATCTGGGTTCGGCCAAAAACATTCAGTACTTC.

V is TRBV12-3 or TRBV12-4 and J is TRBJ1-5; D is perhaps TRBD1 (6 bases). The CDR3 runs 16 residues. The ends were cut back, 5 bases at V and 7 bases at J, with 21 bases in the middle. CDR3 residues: CASSPEQGGPRQPQHF. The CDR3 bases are TGTGCCAGCAGTCCGGAACAGGGAGGCCCCCGACAGCCCCAGCATTTT.

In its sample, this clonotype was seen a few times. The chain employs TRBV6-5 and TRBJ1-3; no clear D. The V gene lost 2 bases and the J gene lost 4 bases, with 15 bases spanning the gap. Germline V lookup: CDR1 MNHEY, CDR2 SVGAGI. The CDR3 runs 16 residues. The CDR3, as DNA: TGTGCCAGCAGTTACAACTGGGCTGCGGTGGGAAACACCATATATTTT. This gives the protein CASSYNWAAVGNTIYF.

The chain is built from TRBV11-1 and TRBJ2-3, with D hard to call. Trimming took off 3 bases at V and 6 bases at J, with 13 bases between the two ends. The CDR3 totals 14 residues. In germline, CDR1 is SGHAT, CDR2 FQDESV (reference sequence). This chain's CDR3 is CASSFSTASDTQYF. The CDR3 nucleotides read TGTGCCAGCAGCTTTAGTACTGCGTCCGATACGCAGTATTTT.

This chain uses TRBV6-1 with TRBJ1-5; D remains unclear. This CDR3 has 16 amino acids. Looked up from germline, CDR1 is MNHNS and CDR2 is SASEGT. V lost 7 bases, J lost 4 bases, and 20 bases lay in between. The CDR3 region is CASTQSPGKVNQPQHF. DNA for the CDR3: TGTGCCAGCACCCAGTCCCCCGGCAAGGTAAATCAGCCCCAGCATTTT.

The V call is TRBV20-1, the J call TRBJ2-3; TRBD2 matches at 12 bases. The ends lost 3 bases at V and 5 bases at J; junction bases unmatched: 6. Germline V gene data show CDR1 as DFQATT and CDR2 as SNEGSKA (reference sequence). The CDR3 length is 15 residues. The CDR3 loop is CSASKTSGSGDTQYF. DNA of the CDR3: TGCAGTGCTAGTAAGACTAGCGGGAGCGGAGATACGCAGTATTTT.

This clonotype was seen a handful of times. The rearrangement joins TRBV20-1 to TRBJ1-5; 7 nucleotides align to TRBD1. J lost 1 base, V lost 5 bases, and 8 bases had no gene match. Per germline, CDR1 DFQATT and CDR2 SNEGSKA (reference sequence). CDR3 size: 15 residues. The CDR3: CSAPLPGGSNQPQHF. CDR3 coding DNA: TGCAGTGCTCCCCTACCAGGGGGGAGCAATCAGCCCCAGCATTTT.

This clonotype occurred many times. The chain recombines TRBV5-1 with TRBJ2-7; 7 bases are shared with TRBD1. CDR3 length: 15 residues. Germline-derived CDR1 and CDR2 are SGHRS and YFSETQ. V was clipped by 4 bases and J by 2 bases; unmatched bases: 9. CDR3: CASSLRQGPTYEQYF. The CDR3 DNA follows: TGCGCCAGCAGCCTAAGACAGGGACCTACCTACGAGCAGTACTTC.

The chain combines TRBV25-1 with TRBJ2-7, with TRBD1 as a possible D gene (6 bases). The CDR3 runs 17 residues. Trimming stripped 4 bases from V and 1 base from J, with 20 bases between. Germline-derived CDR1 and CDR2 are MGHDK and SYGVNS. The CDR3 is CASSGLGQKFPSYEQYF. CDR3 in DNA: TGTGCCAGCAGTGGCTTGGGACAAAAGTTTCCATCCTACGAGCAGTACTTC.